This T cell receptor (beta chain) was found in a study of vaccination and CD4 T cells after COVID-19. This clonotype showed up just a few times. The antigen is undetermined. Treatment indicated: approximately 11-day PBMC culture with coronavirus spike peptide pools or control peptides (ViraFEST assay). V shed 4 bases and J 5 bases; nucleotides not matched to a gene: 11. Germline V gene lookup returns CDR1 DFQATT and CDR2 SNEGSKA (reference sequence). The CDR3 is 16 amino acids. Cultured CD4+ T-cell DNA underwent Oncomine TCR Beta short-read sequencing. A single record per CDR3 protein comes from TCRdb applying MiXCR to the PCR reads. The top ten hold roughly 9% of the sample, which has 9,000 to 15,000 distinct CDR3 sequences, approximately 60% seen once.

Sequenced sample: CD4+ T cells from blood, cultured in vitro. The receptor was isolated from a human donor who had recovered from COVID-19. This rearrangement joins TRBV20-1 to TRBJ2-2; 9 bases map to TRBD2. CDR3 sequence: CSAKNPSGGSTGELFF. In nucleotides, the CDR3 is TGCAGTGCTAAGAATCCCAGCGGGGGGTCTACCGGGGAGCTGTTTTTT.